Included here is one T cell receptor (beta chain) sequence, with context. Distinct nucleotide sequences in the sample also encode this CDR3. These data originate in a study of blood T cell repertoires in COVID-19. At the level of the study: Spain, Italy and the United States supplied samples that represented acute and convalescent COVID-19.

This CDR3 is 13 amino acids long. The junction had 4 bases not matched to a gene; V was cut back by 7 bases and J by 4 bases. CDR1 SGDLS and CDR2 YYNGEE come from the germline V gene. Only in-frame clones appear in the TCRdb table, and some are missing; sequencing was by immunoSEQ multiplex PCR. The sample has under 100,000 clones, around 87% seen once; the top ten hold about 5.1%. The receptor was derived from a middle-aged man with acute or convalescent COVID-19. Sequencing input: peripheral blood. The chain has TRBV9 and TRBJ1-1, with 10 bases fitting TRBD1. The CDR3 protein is CASSGTGVTEAFF. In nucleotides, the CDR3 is TGTGCCAGCTCTGGGACAGGGGTCACTGAAGCTTTCTTT.